These T cell receptor beta chains were read from a single sample in a study of metastatic and nonmetastatic thyroid tumors. TCRdb re-analyzed the PCR reads using MiXCR. Of about 34,000 clones listed, approximately 40% are singletons. The sequencing input was tumor tissue. The receptors were gathered from a female donor with papillary thyroid cancer or a benign thyroid nodule (not recorded which). Some clones in this sample may be carry-over from other donors' samples. The CDR3 runs from the conserved cysteine through the conserved F or W.

TRBV27	TRBJ2-2	CASSITSGRLAGELFF
TRBV7-2	TRBJ2-3	CASSLAGESANTQYF
TRBV14	TRBJ2-2	CASSHLQGHGELFF
TRBV15	TRBJ1-2	CATSREGTGAPTELGYTF
TRBV20-1	TRBJ2-7	CSFPRDRGPSYEQYF
TRBV6-1	TRBJ1-3	CASSDTTRNTIYF
TRBV5-4	TRBJ2-2	CASSLASGTDSTGELFF
TRBV25-1	TRBJ1-2	CASMGSFYGYTF
TRBV4-3	TRBJ1-1	CASSQDYGGNTEAFF
TRBV6-5	TRBJ2-7	CASSYSDRLQGEQYF
TRBV28	TRBJ1-2	CASSNLYGYTF
TRBV10-3	TRBJ1-2	CAISAQEGYTF
TRBV7-2	TRBJ2-6	CASSLRAFGLAGLSGANVLTF
TRBV2	TRBJ2-1	CASSEGSLADYNEQFF
TRBV6-1	TRBJ1-1	CASVPKYREGYTEAFF
TRBV6-4	TRBJ2-1	CASSDRDSGEQFF
TRBV5-1	TRBJ1-2	CASSLPGTVHGYTF
TRBV5-1	TRBJ2-1	CASSLTTGSYNEQFF
TRBV5-1	TRBJ2-2	CASSLATSSTGELFF
TRBV20-1	TRBJ2-1	CSTVAGVPNNEQFF
TRBV20-1	TRBJ2-7	CSARDMDTYEQYF
TRBV5-8	TRBJ2-2	CASSLGAAGELFF
TRBV11-2	TRBJ2-1	CASSLVGLAGGLNEQFF
TRBV12-3/TRBV12-4	TRBJ1-4	CASRLWSPDEKLFF
TRBV6-1	TRBJ2-7	CASTPGLAEYEQYF
TRBV28	TRBJ2-3	CASRGRGGDTQYF
TRBV6-5	TRBJ2-3	CASSFPLAGNTDTQYF
TRBV9	TRBJ1-1	CASSTTGTEAFF
TRBV12-3/TRBV12-4	TRBJ2-3	CASSDHGITDTQYF
TRBV11-1	TRBJ2-1	CASSSHSLRDEQFF
TRBV5-6	TRBJ1-2	CASSRMVQLQYGYTF
TRBV5-1	TRBJ2-1	CASSWTSGYGNEQFF
TRBV6-5	NA	CASSYSAGNKETQYF
TRBV19	TRBJ1-2	CASSIEGRGYGYTF
TRBV11-2	TRBJ2-1	CASSSYIQGQFF
TRBV4-2	TRBJ2-2	CASSQGLAVGYTGELFF
TRBV10-3	TRBJ2-2	CAISRLAGDTGELFF
TRBV6-5	TRBJ2-3	CASSHGPTDTQYF
TRBV12-3/TRBV12-4	TRBJ2-3	CASKKTHTDTQYF
TRBV18	TRBJ2-2	CASSQRDIANTGELFF
TRBV6-1	TRBJ1-2	CASGRGDGYTF
TRBV5-6	TRBJ2-7	CASSSLYRGAYEQYF
TRBV2	TRBJ2-2	CASRVGLAGNTGELFF